The 23 T cell receptor beta chains given below trace back to one sample, sequenced in a study of identical twins. One entry per CDR3 protein, called by TCRdb with MiXCR from the 5' RACE reads. The sample has 500,000 or so distinct CDR3 sequences; about 13% are singletons. This sample also appeared in a second study, on yellow fever vaccine responses in identical twins.

Input material: CD4+ T cells sorted from blood. The source of these receptors is a woman aged 18-30 years in good health.

The chain employs TRBV20-1 and TRBJ2-7; TRBD1 is a possible D gene (5 bases). CDR3 length: 13 residues. CDR1 is DFQATT and CDR2 is SNEGSKA in the germline V gene (reference sequence). Trimming took off 6 bases at V and 1 base at J, with 13 bases between the two ends. As DNA, the CDR3 is TGCAGTGCCGAGATACAGGATTCCTACGAGCAGTACTTC. This codes for CSAEIQDSYEQYF.

The rearrangement joins TRBV6-1 to TRBJ1-5; D is ambiguous. This CDR3 contains 16 residues. The V end lost 7 bases, the J end lost 0 bases, and 16 bases lay between the germline ends. Germline CDR1 reads MNHNS; CDR2 reads SASEGT. CDR3 sequence (DNA): TGTGCCAGCATGATCCAGGCCGCCACTAGCAATCAGCCCCAGCATTTT. This translates into CASMIQAATSNQPQHF.

The rearrangement uses TRBV7-9 and TRBJ1-4, with D possibly TRBD1 on 5 matching bases. V lost 4 bases, J lost 8 bases, and 20 bases lay in between. This CDR3 has 16 amino acids. Per germline, CDR1 SEHNR and CDR2 FQNEAQ (reference sequence). The CDR3 region has the DNA TGTGCCAGCAGCTCCGACCGGGGCCCGGTCGCCGAAAAACTGTTTTTT. Protein: CASSSDRGPVAEKLFF.

The chain uses TRBV11-2 and TRBJ2-2; possible D gene TRBD1, 5 bases. The germline V and J ends were trimmed by 4 bases and 6 bases, with 6 bases remaining between them. Germline CDR1 SGHAT, CDR2 FQNNGV. CDR3 length: 12 residues. CDR3 in amino acids: CASSWGPGELFF. CDR3 bases: TGTGCCAGCAGCTGGGGCCCCGGGGAGCTGTTTTTT.

This rearrangement joins TRBV20-1 to TRBJ2-3, with 7 bases lining up with TRBD1. Unmatched junction bases numbered 10, after V lost 2 bases and J lost 2 bases. CDR1 DFQATT and CDR2 SNEGSKA come from the germline V gene (reference sequence). This CDR3 is 16 amino acids long. The CDR3 DNA is TGCAGTGCTAGACCGACGGGACAGATCCTCACAGATACGCAGTATTTT. Its protein is CSARPTGQILTDTQYF.

This clonotype was seen a few times. The V gene is TRBV15, the J gene TRBJ2-6, with no clear D. The CDR3 contains 18 residues. The ends were cut back, 3 bases at V and 0 bases at J, with 15 bases in the middle. Germline V gene data show CDR1 as LNHNV and CDR2 as YYDKDF (reference sequence). CDR3 in DNA: TGTGCCACCAGCAGCCCCCCAGTAGGATTCTCTGGGGCCAACGTCCTGACTTTC. This codes for CATSSPPVGFSGANVLTF.

The V and J genes are TRBV5-1 and TRBJ2-7; a weak D match, TRBD1 (8 bases). CDR1 SGHRS and CDR2 YFSETQ come from the germline V gene. The ends were cut back, 4 bases at V and 1 base at J, with 12 bases in the middle. CDR3 length: 14 amino acids. CDR3 loop: CASSQQGGSYEQYF. The DNA of the CDR3 is TGCGCCAGCAGCCAACAGGGGGGGTCCTACGAGCAGTACTTC.

The V call is TRBV20-1, the J call TRBJ2-7, with 8 bases identical to TRBD2. This CDR3 is 14 amino acids long. CDR1 is DFQATT and CDR2 is SNEGSKA in the germline V gene (reference sequence). Trimming took 0 bases from V and 3 from J; bases not matched to a gene: 4. As DNA, the CDR3 is TGCAGTGCTAGAGATCGCGGGGGGCTCTACGAGCAGTACTTC. Its protein product is CSARDRGGLYEQYF.

This clonotype was recorded a few times. V and J are TRBV10-3 and TRBJ2-7, with no clear D. The CDR3 has 15 residues. Germline-derived CDR1 and CDR2 are ENHRY and SYGVKD. V gave up 4 bases and J gave up 2 bases, with 15 bases separating them. CDR3 amino acids: CAISGSGRVAYEQYF. DNA for the CDR3: TGTGCCATCAGTGGTTCCGGACGGGTGGCCTACGAGCAGTACTTC.

Only a few counts were recorded for this clonotype. This chain joins TRBV10-3 and TRBJ1-6; perhaps TRBD1 as D (5 bases). V was shortened by 6 bases and J by 7 bases, with 13 bases between the two germline ends. The CDR3 totals 14 residues. Germline loops: CDR1 ENHRY, CDR2 SYGVKD. CDR3 in DNA: TGTGCCATCAGGCCGACAGTCTCCAATTCACCCCTCCACTTT. Translation: CAIRPTVSNSPLHF.

This clonotype was seen a handful of times. The chain has TRBV24-1 and TRBJ2-5, with D possibly matching TRBD1 (5 bases). Germline CDR1 reads KGHDR; CDR2 reads SFDVKD. This CDR3 has 18 residues. The V gene lost 1 base and the J gene lost 2 bases, with 19 bases spanning the gap. This chain's CDR3 is CATSDFSFGSTAQETQYF. The CDR3 nucleotides are TGTGCCACCAGTGATTTTTCCTTTGGTTCGACAGCACAAGAGACCCAGTACTTC.

CDR3 sequence (DNA): TGTGCCAGCAGTGAAGCCGGGACACTAGCCTATGGCTACACCTTC. Translating it yields CASSEAGTLAYGYTF. This chain links TRBV25-1 with TRBJ1-2; possible D gene TRBD1, 6 bases. This CDR3 is 15 amino acids long. Trimming removed 2 bases from V and 4 bases from J, with 14 bases in between. Germline V gene sequence: CDR1 MGHDK, CDR2 SYGVNS.

This clonotype was counted between two and nine times. The chain combines TRBV6-5 with TRBJ2-7, with D tentatively TRBD1 (6 bases). The V end was cut by 2 bases, the J end by 0 bases, with 11 bases between. Germline-derived CDR1 and CDR2 are MNHEY and SVGAGI. This CDR3 contains 15 residues. The CDR3 is CASSYQGKGSYEQYF. The CDR3 coding sequence is TGTGCCAGCAGTTACCAGGGGAAGGGCTCCTACGAGCAGTACTTC.

This clonotype has just a few counts. The V call is TRBV6-1, the J call TRBJ2-1, with TRBD2 matching over 10 bases. Unmatched junction bases numbered 15, after V lost 5 bases and J lost 5 bases. This CDR3 comprises 18 residues. Germline V lookup: CDR1 MNHNS, CDR2 SASEGT. This chain's CDR3 is CASSRDKPGTSANNEQFF. The CDR3 DNA follows: TGTGCCAGCAGTCGGGACAAGCCAGGGACTAGCGCCAACAATGAGCAGTTCTTC.

This clonotype appeared a few times. The chain joins TRBV29-1 to TRBJ1-2, with D possibly TRBD1 on 6 matching bases. Between the trimmed V and J ends, which lost 7 bases and 8 bases, there was a span of 14 bases. The germline V gene encodes CDR1 SQVTM and CDR2 ANQGSEA. The CDR3 is made up of 11 amino acids. The CDR3: CSGRGAGGYTF. The CDR3 DNA sequence: TGCAGCGGGAGGGGGGCAGGAGGCTACACCTTC.

This clonotype was counted a few times. The J gene is TRBJ2-3, the V gene TRBV10-2, with D unresolved. V lost 0 bases to trimming and J lost 4 bases, with 8 bases between them. Germline CDR1 reads WSHSY; CDR2 reads SAAADI. The CDR3 has 14 amino acids. DNA for the CDR3: TGCGCCAGCAGTGAGTCGAGAGGACCAGATACGCAGTATTTT. This translates into CASSESRGPDTQYF.

This clonotype was counted many times. The J gene is TRBJ1-5, the V gene TRBV30; D gene uncertain. Germline CDR1 GTSNPN, CDR2 SVGIG (reference sequence). This CDR3 has 14 amino acids. The ends were cut back, 0 bases at V and 1 base at J, with 7 bases in the middle. The CDR3 loop is CAWSVGESNQPQHF. In nucleotides, the CDR3 is TGTGCCTGGAGTGTGGGCGAGAGCAATCAGCCCCAGCATTTT.

This clonotype has at least ten counts. CDR3 nucleotide sequence: TGCAGTGCCGAACGGGGGGGCACAGATACGCAGTATTTT. Its protein is CSAERGGTDTQYF. This chain links TRBV20-1 with TRBJ2-3, with 7 nucleotides matching TRBD2. CDR1 DFQATT and CDR2 SNEGSKA come from the germline V gene (reference sequence). The V segment lost 6 bases and the J segment 1 base; nucleotides outside the gene matches: 4. The CDR3 length is 13 residues.

This clonotype was counted between two and nine times. Here the CDR3 reads CASSLVERGVLRQFF. DNA for the CDR3: TGTGCCAGCAGCTTAGTCGAGCGGGGGGTCCTGAGGCAGTTCTTC. The chain couples TRBV7-2 to TRBJ2-1; 9 bases line up with TRBD2. V trimming: 1 base; J trimming: 12 bases; junction bases outside the gene matches: 10. The CDR3 is 15 residues long. Germline lookup yields CDR1 SGHTA and CDR2 FQGNSA. Combining the CDR3 with reference TRBV7-2 and TRBJ2-1 gives the whole variable domain GAGVSQSPSNKVTEKGKDVELRCDPISGHTALYWYRQSLGQGLEFLIYFQGNSAPDKSGLPSDRFSAERTGGSVSTLTIQRTQQEDSAVYLCASSLVERGVLRQFFGPGTRLTVL.

This clonotype has a count of ten or more. The chain recombines TRBV5-1 with TRBJ1-6, with a tentative D call TRBD1 (6 bases). The CDR3 totals 15 residues. The germline V and J ends were trimmed by 5 bases and 7 bases, with 16 bases remaining between them. Germline V lookup: CDR1 SGHRS, CDR2 YFSETQ. The CDR3 protein is CASSLEGTYNSPLHF. The CDR3 nucleotides are TGCGCCAGCAGTCTGGAGGGGACATACAATTCACCCCTCCACTTT.

This clonotype was counted a few times. This sequence joins TRBV28 and TRBJ1-2; the D gene is possibly TRBD1 (5 bases). Trimming pared 5 bases from V and 1 base from J, leaving 20 bases between. This CDR3 is built from 17 residues. In germline, CDR1 is MDHEN, CDR2 SYDVKM. The CDR3 is CASSRRAGVRVNYGYTF. The DNA of the CDR3 is TGTGCCAGCAGTCGCAGGGCTGGGGTACGGGTTAACTATGGCTACACCTTC.

This clonotype was detected a few times. The J gene is TRBJ2-5, the V gene TRBV11-2, with D perhaps being TRBD1 or TRBD2 (7 bases each). CDR3 length: 15 residues. The ends were cut back, 1 base at V and 4 bases at J, with 13 bases in the middle. The germline V gene has CDR1 SGHAT and CDR2 FQNNGV. The CDR3 DNA reads TGTGCCAGCAGCTTAGGACAGGGAGGGGGAGAGACCCAGTACTTC. Translated: CASSLGQGGGETQYF. The full variable domain, with the rest looked up from reference TRBV11-2 and TRBJ2-5, is EAGVAQSPRYKIIEKRQSVAFWCNPISGHATLYWYQQILGQGPKLLIQFQNNGVVDDSQLPKDRFSAERLKGVDSTLKIQPAKLEDSAVYLCASSLGQGGGETQYFGPGTRLLVL.

This clonotype was observed a handful of times. V gene TRBV3-1 combines with J gene TRBJ2-1; 9 nucleotides line up with TRBD2. Trimming removed 0 bases from V and 5 bases from J; junction bases left unmatched: 5. Germline CDR1 and CDR2: LGHDT and YNNKEL (reference sequence). This CDR3 is built from 16 residues. The chain's CDR3 is CASSQEPAGGHNEQFF. CDR3 in DNA: TGTGCCAGCAGCCAAGAACCAGCGGGGGGTCACAATGAGCAGTTCTTC.